The 23 T cell receptor beta chains below come from one sample, sequenced in a study of Ad26.COV2.S vaccination and SARS-CoV-2 variants. The treatment was: some 20 received Ad26.COV2.S at low or high dose, single or two shots; 5 received placebo; per-sample allocation not given. Day 63 after the first vaccine or placebo injection was the time point for sampling. Clones were read by immunoSEQ multiplex PCR, and TCRdb kept only the in-frame ones, dropping some. This table has hundreds of thousands of clones, around 89% appearing once. The material was peripheral blood, obtained in a trial of Ad26.COV2.S vaccine versus placebo. These receptors were obtained from a person aged 18-60 years who received the Ad26.COV2.S COVID-19 vaccine or a placebo.

This sequence joins TRBV19 and TRBJ1-1; D may be TRBD1 (5 bases). There are 15 residues in the CDR3. Deletions cut 1 base from V and 6 bases from J, with 15 bases between. Germline lookup yields CDR1 LNHDA and CDR2 SQIVND (reference sequence). CDR3 DNA: TGTGCCAGTAGTATAGCGGACAAGGGCCCGGCTGAAGCTTTCTTT. It specifies CASSIADKGPAEAFF.

The rearrangement joins TRBV6-5 to TRBJ2-7; TRBD2 agrees at 14 bases. Germline V CDR1 and CDR2: MNHEY, SVGAGI. CDR3 size: 15 residues. J was trimmed by 6 bases and V by 6 bases; bases with no gene match: 7. The CDR3 sequence: CASRPRGLAGGEQYF. CDR3 in DNA: TGTGCCAGCAGGCCCCGAGGACTAGCGGGGGGCGAGCAGTACTTC.

The chain links TRBV11-1 to TRBJ2-1; D is possibly TRBD1 (5 bases). Between the trimmed V and J ends, which lost 2 bases and 8 bases, there was a span of 13 bases. The CDR3 covers 14 residues. The V gene's germline CDR1 is SGHAT and CDR2 FQDESV (reference sequence). The CDR3, as DNA: TGTGCCAGCAGCTTAAATCAGGGTAGGGATGAGCAGTTCTTC. Translation gives CASSLNQGRDEQFF.

V usage is TRBV7-8 and J usage is TRBJ1-1; unclear D gene. With 5 bases removed from V and 2 bases from J, the gap between germline ends came to 12 bases. This CDR3 has 14 residues. Germline V gene lookup returns CDR1 SGHVS and CDR2 FQNEAQ. The CDR3: CASSPRAGNTEAFF. CDR3 DNA sequence: TGTGCCAGCAGCCCCCGGGCAGGAAACACTGAAGCTTTCTTT.

This clone has a count of ten or more. CDR3 sequence reads: CASSSTGQGYNEQFF. As DNA, the CDR3 is TGTGCCAGCAGCTCCACGGGACAGGGTTACAATGAGCAGTTCTTC. The V gene is TRBV3-1 (or the pseudogene TRBV3-2), the J gene TRBJ2-1; 9 bases are shared with TRBD1. The junction had 6 bases not matched to a gene; V was cut back by 5 bases and J by 4 bases. Germline assignment: CDR1 LGHDT and CDR2 YNNKEL (reference sequence). The CDR3 loop spans 15 amino acids.

For this clone: This same CDR3 is encoded by further DNA sequences in the sample. This chain links TRBV5-6 with TRBJ1-2, with no clear D. V was trimmed by 2 bases and J by 5 bases, leaving 4 bases between them. This CDR3 has 11 residues. In germline, CDR1 is SGHDT, CDR2 YYEEEE. The CDR3: CASSFGYGYTF. The CDR3 DNA reads TGTGCCAGCAGCTTCGGGTATGGCTACACCTTC. Full variable domain (missing parts from reference TRBV5-6 and TRBJ1-2): DAGVTQSPTHLIKTRGQQVTLRCSPKSGHDTVSWYQQALGQGPQFIFQYYEEEERQRGNFPDRFSGHQFPNYSSELNVNALLLGDSALYLCASSFGYGYTFGSGTRLTVV.

CDR3 DNA: TGTGCCAGCAGCCATGGGGACAGGTCCGGCGTCGGTGAAGCTTTCTTT. This codes for CASSHGDRSGVGEAFF. The chain joins TRBV4-2 to TRBJ1-1, with TRBD1 matching 8 bases. The CDR3 contains 16 residues. Trimming at V came to 3 bases and at J to 7 bases, leaving 13 bases not matched to a gene. CDR1 and CDR2 (germline): LGHNA, YNFKEQ.

The chain has TRBV6-5 and TRBJ1-1; unclear D gene. The V gene's germline CDR1 is MNHEY and CDR2 SVGAGI. The V end lost 4 bases, the J end lost 3 bases, and 15 bases lay between the germline ends. This CDR3 is 15 amino acids long. CDR3 DNA sequence: TGTGCCAGCAGTTTTCCCGGGCACGGGGACACTGAAGCTTTCTTT. Translating it yields CASSFPGHGDTEAFF.

The chain uses TRBV12-3 or TRBV12-4 and TRBJ2-1; possible D gene TRBD2, 6 bases. V shed 10 bases and J shed 8 bases, with 12 bases lying between them. This CDR3 comprises 11 residues. The CDR3 reads CAIRLVDEQFF. In DNA, the CDR3 is TGTGCCATCCGACTAGTCGATGAGCAGTTCTTC.

The rearrangement joins TRBV25-1 to TRBJ1-5; D call uncertain. Trimming stripped 2 bases from V and 5 bases from J, with 10 bases between. This CDR3 spans 14 amino acids. From germline, CDR1 is MGHDK and CDR2 SYGVNS. The chain's CDR3 is CASSEQGSYQPQHF. CDR3 sequence (DNA): TGTGCCAGCAGTGAACAAGGGTCCTATCAGCCCCAGCATTTT.

The rearrangement uses TRBV2 and TRBJ2-5; a possible D gene is TRBD2 (6 bases). Germline CDR1 SNHLY, CDR2 FYNNEI. The V end lost 6 bases, the J end lost 4 bases, and 21 bases lay between the germline ends. CDR3 length equals 16 residues. The CDR3 here is CASRQTGTVGGETQYF. Written as DNA, the CDR3 is TGTGCCAGCAGACAGACCGGGACTGTGGGTGGAGAGACCCAGTACTTC. The complete variable domain, with remaining parts taken from reference TRBV2 and TRBJ2-5, reads EPEVTQTPSHQVTQMGQEVILRCVPISNHLYFYWYRQILGQKVEFLVSFYNNEISEKSEIFDDQFSVERPDGSNFTLKIRSTKLEDSAMYFCASRQTGTVGGETQYFGPGTRLLVL.

This clone was seen a single time. The chain employs TRBV7-9 and TRBJ2-7; unclear D gene. The CDR3 is 12 residues long. Trimming cost V 5 bases and J 2 bases, with 7 bases left between them. The germline CDR1 and CDR2 sequences are SEHNR and FQNEAQ (reference sequence). In DNA form, the CDR3 reads TGTGCCAGCAGCCCTGTCGCCTACGAGCAGTACTTC. Protein: CASSPVAYEQYF.

The chain carries TRBV5-4 and TRBJ2-7; D is unresolved. Trimming left V 2 bases short and J 5 bases short, with 11 bases between. This CDR3 comprises 13 residues. The germline gives CDR1 SGHNT, CDR2 YYREEE (reference sequence). The DNA of the CDR3 is TGTGCCAGCAGCTTCAGTACGAGCGACGAGCAGTACTTC. Translated: CASSFSTSDEQYF. Based on the CDR3 plus reference TRBV5-4 and TRBJ2-7, the full variable domain is ETGVTQSPTHLIKTRGQQVTLRCSSQSGHNTVSWYQQALGQGPQFIFQYYREEENGRGNFPPRFSGLQFPNYSSELNVNALELDDSALYLCASSFSTSDEQYFGPGTRLTVT.

The chain joins TRBV5-5 to TRBJ2-1; 9 bases agree with TRBD2. In germline, CDR1 is SGHKS, CDR2 YYEKEE (reference sequence). The trim removed 9 bases at V and 8 bases at J, leaving 3 bases unmatched. The CDR3 totals 11 residues. CDR3 coding DNA: TGTGCCACCCGCGGGGGGGATGAGCAGTTCTTC. It encodes CATRGGDEQFF.

The rearrangement uses TRBV6-2 or TRBV6-3 and TRBJ1-2; TRBD1 might be the D (6 bases). The germline V gene encodes CDR1 MNHEY and CDR2 SVGEGT. Trimming shortened V by 4 bases and J by 2 bases, and 14 bases separated the two germline ends. The CDR3 consists of 15 residues. The CDR3 here is CASSSYREGNYGYTF. CDR3 coding DNA: TGTGCCAGCAGTTCCTACAGGGAGGGAAACTATGGCTACACCTTC.

The chain carries TRBV18 and TRBJ1-1; D is possibly TRBD1 (5 bases). With 6 bases removed from V and 6 bases from J, the gap between germline ends came to 17 bases. The CDR3 contains 14 residues. CDR1 and CDR2 (germline): KGHSH, LQKENI. The CDR3 DNA is TGTGCCAGCTCCCCCGAAGGGTGGGGCGCTGAAGCTTTCTTT. This encodes CASSPEGWGAEAFF.

V usage is TRBV18 and J usage is TRBJ2-1, with D perhaps TRBD1 or TRBD2 (5 bases each). Per the germline V gene, CDR1 is KGHSH and CDR2 is LQKENI. The CDR3 has 16 amino acids. Deletions cut 3 bases from V and 0 bases from J, with 12 bases between. The CDR3 region is CASSPGRISSYNEQFF. CDR3 nucleotides: TGTGCCAGCTCACCGGGACGTATAAGCTCCTACAATGAGCAGTTCTTC.

This rearrangement joins TRBV6-5 to TRBJ1-5; the D is unclear. The CDR3 contains 14 residues. Germline CDR1 and CDR2: MNHEY and SVGAGI. Trimming took 2 bases from V and 4 from J, leaving 9 bases between them. CDR3: CASSYRQENQPQHF. In nucleotides, the CDR3 is TGTGCCAGCAGTTACAGGCAGGAAAATCAGCCCCAGCATTTT.

The V call is TRBV19, the J call TRBJ2-2, with 7 bases identical to TRBD2. CDR3 length: 18 residues. Germline V lookup: CDR1 LNHDA, CDR2 SQIVND (reference sequence). The V gene end was trimmed by 0 bases and the J gene end by 5 bases; junction bases not matched to a gene: 12. In DNA, the CDR3 is TGTGCCAGTAGTATAGAGGGCCTAACTAGCGTGGCGACCGGGGAGCTGTTTTTT. Residues: CASSIEGLTSVATGELFF.

The chain employs TRBV15 and TRBJ1-6; D may be TRBD1 (5 bases). This CDR3 region has 15 residues. CDR1 and CDR2 from the germline V gene are LNHNV and YYDKDF (reference sequence). V lost 1 base, J lost 10 bases, and 14 bases lay in between. CDR3 DNA: TGTGCCACCAGCAGAGGGGGGGGGAGTGAATCACCCCTCCACTTT. This translates into CATSRGGGSESPLHF.

The gene calls are TRBV5-1 and TRBJ1-2; D uncertain. Trimming stripped 1 base from V and 0 bases from J, with 4 bases between. Germline values: CDR1 SGHRS, CDR2 YFSETQ. There are 13 residues in the CDR3. CDR3 in DNA: TGCGCCAGCAGCTTGAAAACTAACTATGGCTACACCTTC. Its protein product is CASSLKTNYGYTF.

This clone was detected many times. In DNA, the CDR3 is TGCAGCGTTGATACAACCACAGGGGACTATGGCTACACCTTC. Translating it yields CSVDTTTGDYGYTF. The rearrangement joins TRBV29-1 to TRBJ1-2, with 7 bases fitting TRBD1. In germline, CDR1 is SQVTM, CDR2 ANQGSEA. J gave up 3 bases and V 3 bases, and 7 bases lay outside the gene matches. The CDR3 sequence is 14 residues long.

This clone occurred a few times. This rearrangement joins TRBV29-1 to TRBJ2-5; D is perhaps TRBD1 (6 bases). This CDR3 has 13 amino acids. V was cut by 7 bases and J by 4 bases, with 16 bases left in between. Per germline, CDR1 SQVTM and CDR2 ANQGSEA. The CDR3 nucleotides are TGCAGCGGGGGTTTTGGGGGCCGAGAGACCCAGTACTTC. As protein: CSGGFGGRETQYF. Together with reference TRBV29-1 and TRBJ2-5, the CDR3 gives the full variable domain: SAVISQKPSRDICQRGTSLTIQCQVDSQVTMMFWYRQQPGQSLTLIATANQGSEATYESGFVIDKFPISRPNLTFSTLTVSNMSPEDSSIYLCSGGFGGRETQYFGPGTRLLVL.